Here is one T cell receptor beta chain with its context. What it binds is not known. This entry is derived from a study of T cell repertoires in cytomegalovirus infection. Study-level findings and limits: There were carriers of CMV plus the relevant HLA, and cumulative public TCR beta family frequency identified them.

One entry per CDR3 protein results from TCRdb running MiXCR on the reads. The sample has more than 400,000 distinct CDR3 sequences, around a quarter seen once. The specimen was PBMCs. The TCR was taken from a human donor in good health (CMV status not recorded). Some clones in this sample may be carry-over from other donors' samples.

CDR3 sequence (DNA): TGTGCCAGCAGCTTAGCGGGGCAGGGCGAGCAGTACGTC. It encodes CASSLAGQGEQYV. The rearrangement links TRBV7-9 to TRBJ2-7, with D tentatively TRBD1 (5 bases). V lost 0 bases, J lost 6 bases, and 9 bases lay in between. The CDR3 is made up of 13 amino acids. Germline V lookup: CDR1 SEHNR, CDR2 FQNEAQ (reference sequence).